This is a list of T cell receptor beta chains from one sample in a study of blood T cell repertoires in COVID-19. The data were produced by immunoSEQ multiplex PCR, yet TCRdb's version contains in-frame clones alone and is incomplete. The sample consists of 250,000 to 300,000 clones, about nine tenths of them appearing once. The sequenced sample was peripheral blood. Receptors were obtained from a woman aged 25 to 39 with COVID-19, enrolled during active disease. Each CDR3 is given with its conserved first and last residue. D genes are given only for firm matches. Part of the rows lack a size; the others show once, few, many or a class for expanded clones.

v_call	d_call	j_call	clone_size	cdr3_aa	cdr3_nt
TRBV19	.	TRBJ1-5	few	CASSIGGEDGQPQHF	TGTGCCAGTAGTATCGGAGGGGAAGATGGACAGCCCCAGCATTTT
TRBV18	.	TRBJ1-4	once	CASSPPGLEPTNEKLFF	TGTGCCAGCTCACCACCGGGCCTCGAGCCTACTAATGAAAAACTGTTTTTT
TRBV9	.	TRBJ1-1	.	CASSALGGNTEAFF	TGTGCCAGCAGCGCCCTTGGAGGAAACACTGAAGCTTTCTTT
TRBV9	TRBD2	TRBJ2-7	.	CASSATSGMAYEQYF	TGTGCCAGCAGCGCTACGAGCGGGATGGCCTACGAGCAGTACTTC
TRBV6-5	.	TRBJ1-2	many	CASMIGEGYYGYTF	TGTGCCAGCATGATCGGAGAAGGCTACTATGGCTACACCTTC
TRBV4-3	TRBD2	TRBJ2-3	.	CASSRNSGRPVDTQYF	TGCGCCAGCAGCCGAAATAGCGGGCGCCCGGTGGATACGCAGTATTTT
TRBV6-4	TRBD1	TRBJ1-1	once	CASRQGENTEAFF	TGTGCCAGCAGACAGGGGGAGAACACTGAAGCTTTCTTT
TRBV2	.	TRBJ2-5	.	CASSAFEDIDSTQYF	TGTGCCAGCAGTGCCTTTGAGGACATAGACTCGACCCAGTACTTC
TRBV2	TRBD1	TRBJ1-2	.	CASSPAGGRNYGYTF	TGTGCCAGCAGTCCGGCAGGGGGCCGTAACTATGGCTACACCTTC
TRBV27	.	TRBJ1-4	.	CASRHLGGDEKLFF	TGTGCCAGCAGACACCTCGGGGGAGATGAAAAACTGTTTTTT
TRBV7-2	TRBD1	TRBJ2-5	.	CASSLAWGWDRQETQYF	TGTGCCAGCAGCTTAGCCTGGGGTTGGGACAGACAAGAGACCCAGTACTTC
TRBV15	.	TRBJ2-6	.	CASRSSGANVLTF	TGTGCCTCCCGTTCCTCTGGGGCCAACGTCCTGACTTTC
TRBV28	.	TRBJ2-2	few	CASSPPGSGELFF	TGTGCCAGCAGCCCTCCGGGGTCCGGGGAGCTGTTTTTT
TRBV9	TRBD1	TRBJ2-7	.	CASSLREGGLEQYF	TGTGCCAGCAGCCTAAGAGAAGGGGGCCTCGAGCAGTACTTC
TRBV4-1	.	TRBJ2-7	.	CASSQDPGRSSYEQYF	TGCGCCAGCAGCCAAGACCCAGGGAGGTCATCCTACGAGCAGTACTTC
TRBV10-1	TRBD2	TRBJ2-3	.	CASSDVRESPDTQYF	TGCGCCAGCAGTGATGTGCGGGAGTCACCAGATACGCAGTATTTT
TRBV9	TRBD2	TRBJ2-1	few	CASSRLAGGQYNEQFF	TGTGCCAGCAGCAGACTAGCGGGAGGGCAGTACAATGAGCAGTTCTTC
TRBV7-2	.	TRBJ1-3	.	CASSYQTGLSGNTIYF	TGTGCCAGCAGTTACCAGACAGGACTCTCTGGAAACACCATATATTTT
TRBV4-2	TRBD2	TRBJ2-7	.	CASSQPSGSSYEQYF	TGTGCCAGCAGCCAACCTAGCGGGAGCTCCTACGAGCAGTACTTC
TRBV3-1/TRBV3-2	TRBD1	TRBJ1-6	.	CASSRGTGENSPLHF	TGTGCCAGCAGCCGCGGGACAGGGGAAAATTCACCCCTCCACTTT
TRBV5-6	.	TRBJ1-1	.	CASSLLPGATMNTEAFF	TGTGCCAGCAGCTTGCTTCCGGGAGCAACCATGAACACTGAAGCTTTCTTT
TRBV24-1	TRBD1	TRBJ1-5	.	CATSDLQGSGTGGGNQPQHF	TGTGCCACCAGTGATTTGCAGGGATCCGGGACAGGGGGAGGCAATCAGCCCCAGCATTTT
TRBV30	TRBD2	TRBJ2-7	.	CAWIWASGSYEQYF	TGTGCCTGGATTTGGGCTAGCGGGAGCTACGAGCAGTACTTC
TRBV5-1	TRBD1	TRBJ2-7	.	CASSLKRGPTEQYF	TGCGCCAGCAGCTTGAAAAGGGGGCCCACCGAGCAGTACTTC
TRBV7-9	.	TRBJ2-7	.	CASSLGGTGENLYEQYF	TGTGCCAGCAGCTTAGGAGGGACGGGGGAGAATTTATACGAGCAGTACTTC
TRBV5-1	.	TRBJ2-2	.	CASSLTGNSGELFF	TGCGCCAGCAGCTTGACGGGGAACTCCGGGGAGCTGTTTTTT
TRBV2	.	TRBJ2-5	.	CASSGQPPTQYF	TGTGCCAGCAGTGGACAGCCACCTACCCAGTACTTC
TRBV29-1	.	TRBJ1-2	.	CSVEDRERNYGYTF	TGCAGCGTTGAAGATAGAGAGCGTAACTATGGCTACACCTTC
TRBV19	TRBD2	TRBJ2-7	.	CASSTPGLAYEQYF	TGTGCCAGTAGTACGCCGGGACTAGCCTACGAGCAGTACTTC
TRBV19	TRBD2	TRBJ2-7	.	CASSIRLAGTPSSYEQYF	TGTGCCAGTAGTATAAGGCTAGCGGGCACACCTAGTTCCTACGAGCAGTACTTC
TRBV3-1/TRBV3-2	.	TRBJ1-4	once	CASSRGSQPNEKLFF	TGTGCCAGCTCCAGGGGAAGCCAACCGAATGAAAAACTGTTTTTT
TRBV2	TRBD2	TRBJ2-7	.	CASSEGPSGASYEQYF	TGTGCCAGCAGTGAAGGCCCTAGCGGGGCCTCCTACGAGCAGTACTTC
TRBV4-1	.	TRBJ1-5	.	CASSQEAGQPQHF	TGCGCCAGCAGCCAAGAAGCGGGGCAGCCCCAGCATTTT
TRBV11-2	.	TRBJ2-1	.	CASTSQISGVGEQFF	TGTGCCAGCACCTCTCAAATATCGGGGGTGGGTGAGCAGTTCTTC
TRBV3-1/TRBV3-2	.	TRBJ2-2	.	CASRNGARGDGELFF	TGTGCCAGCCGGAATGGGGCCAGGGGGGACGGGGAGCTGTTTTTT
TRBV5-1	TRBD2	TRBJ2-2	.	CASSLGLADTGELFF	TGCGCCAGCAGCTTGGGACTAGCGGACACCGGGGAGCTGTTTTTT
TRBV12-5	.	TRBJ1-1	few	CASGSAQGTEAFF	TGTGCTAGTGGTTCCGCCCAGGGGACTGAAGCTTTCTTT
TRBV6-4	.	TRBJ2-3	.	CASSREATDTQYF	TGTGCCAGCAGTCGCGAGGCCACAGATACGCAGTATTTT
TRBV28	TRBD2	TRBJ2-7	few	CASSGWTRDYEQYF	TGTGCCAGCAGCGGCTGGACTAGGGACTACGAGCAGTACTTC
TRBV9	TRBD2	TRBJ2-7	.	CASSVGEGVYEQYF	TGTGCCAGCAGCGTAGGGGAGGGAGTCTACGAGCAGTACTTC
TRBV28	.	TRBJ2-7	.	CASSMSIYEQYF	TGTGCCAGCAGTATGAGCATCTACGAGCAGTACTTC
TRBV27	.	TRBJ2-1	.	CASSTQAARANEQFF	TGTGCCAGCAGTACTCAGGCCGCGCGCGCCAATGAGCAGTTCTTC
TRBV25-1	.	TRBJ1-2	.	CASSDKRGRNYTF	TGTGCCAGCAGTGATAAACGTGGGAGGAACTACACCTTC
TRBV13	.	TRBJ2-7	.	CASSTLDNYEQYF	TGTGCCAGCAGCACCCTTGACAACTACGAGCAGTACTTC
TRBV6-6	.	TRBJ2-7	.	CASSFSWQGSYEQYF	TGTGCCAGCAGTTTTAGTTGGCAGGGGTCCTACGAGCAGTACTTC
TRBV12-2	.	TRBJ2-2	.	CASRLGPNTGELFF	TGTGCAAGTCGCTTAGGGCCGAACACCGGGGAGCTGTTTTTT
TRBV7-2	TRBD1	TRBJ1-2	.	CASSLTTGQGALSYGYTF	TGTGCCAGCAGCTTAACGACGGGACAGGGGGCGCTGAGCTATGGCTACACCTTC
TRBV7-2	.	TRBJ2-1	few	CASSPITSSYNEQFF	TGTGCCAGCAGCCCCATTACTAGCTCCTACAATGAGCAGTTCTTC
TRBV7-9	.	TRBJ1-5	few	CASSLLGGNQPQHF	TGTGCCAGCAGCTTATTAGGGGGTAATCAGCCCCAGCATTTT
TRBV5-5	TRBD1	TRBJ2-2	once	CASSLRRTGGSNTGELFF	TGTGCCAGCAGCTTGCGGAGGACAGGGGGCTCGAACACCGGGGAGCTGTTTTTT
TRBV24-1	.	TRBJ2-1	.	CATSEAGTPSYEQFF	TGTGCCACCAGTGAGGCCGGGACTCCTTCTTACGAGCAGTTCTTC
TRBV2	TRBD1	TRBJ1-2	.	CASSGTGEINGYTF	TGTGCCAGCAGTGGAACAGGGGAGATCAATGGCTACACCTTC
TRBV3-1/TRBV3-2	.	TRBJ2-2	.	CASSQDLGFIQAHTGELFF	TGTGCCAGCAGCCAAGATCTAGGCTTCATACAAGCGCACACCGGGGAGCTGTTTTTT
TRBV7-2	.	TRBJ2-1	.	CASSLVARGNEQFF	TGTGCCAGCAGCTTAGTGGCGAGAGGGAATGAGCAGTTCTTC